These 26 T cell receptor beta chains were all obtained from the same sample, sequenced in a study of T cell repertoires in cytomegalovirus infection. For these receptors, no antigen is known. MiXCR was run by TCRdb on the reads, yielding one entry per CDR3 protein. The sample contains hundreds of thousands of distinct CDR3 sequences, 32% of which appear only once. Sample: cultured CD8+ T cells from PBMCs, taken from culture after CMV antigen stimulation. These receptors all come from a human donor in good health (CMV status not recorded). Some clones in this sample may be carry-over from other donors' samples.

This chain uses TRBV7-9 with TRBJ1-2; D uncertain. V was pared by 3 bases and J by 1 base, with 21 bases between. The length of the CDR3 is 18 residues. Germline loops: CDR1 SEHNR, CDR2 FQNEAQ (reference sequence). CDR3 residues: CASSFVQRIVGDNYGYTF. CDR3 DNA sequence: TGTGCCAGCAGCTTTGTTCAGCGTATCGTTGGCGATAACTATGGCTACACCTTC.

The V and J genes are TRBV6-1 and TRBJ2-7; D may match TRBD1 or TRBD2 (5 bases each). V was trimmed by 10 bases and J by 3 bases, leaving 19 bases between them. The germline gives CDR1 MNHNS, CDR2 SASEGT. This CDR3 contains 14 residues. CDR3 amino acids: CATSFSGTDYEQYF. The CDR3 coding sequence is TGTGCCACATCTTTTTCCGGGACGGACTACGAGCAGTACTTC.

Turning to this clonotype: This may be a read error, as it is one base from a much larger clone. The chain combines TRBV7-8 with TRBJ1-1; unclear D gene. V lost 1 base and J lost 9, with 27 bases in between. The CDR3 consists of 18 residues. CDR1 is SGHVS, CDR2 FQNEAQ, per germline. The CDR3: CASSLVPSWPRPNSKAFF. CDR3 coding DNA: TGTGCCAGCAGCTTAGTCCCCTCCTGGCCGCGCCCTAACTCTAAAGCTTTCTTT. Combining the CDR3 with reference TRBV7-8 and TRBJ1-1 gives the whole variable domain GAGVSQSPRYKVAKRGQDVALRCDPISGHVSLFWYQQALGQGPEFLTYFQNEAQLDKSGLPSDRFFAERPEGSVSTLKIQRTQQEDSAVYLCASSLVPSWPRPNSKAFFGQGTRLTVV.

This clonotype was found a few times. This rearrangement joins TRBV6-6 to TRBJ1-5; possibly TRBD1 for D (5 bases). The CDR3 extends over 15 amino acids. The germline V gene encodes CDR1 MNHNY and CDR2 SVGAGI (reference sequence). V was trimmed by 1 base and J by 5 bases, leaving 12 bases between them. CDR3 nucleotide sequence: TGTGCCAGCAGTTACTTGGGGCAACCGTATCAGCCCCAGCATTTT. Its translation is CASSYLGQPYQPQHF.

The chain carries TRBV6-5 and TRBJ2-2; D perhaps matches TRBD2 (5 bases). Trimming removed 0 bases from V and 4 bases from J, with 15 bases in between. The CDR3 covers 17 residues. The germline V gene encodes CDR1 MNHEY and CDR2 SVGAGI. CDR3 sequence reads: CASSYSIGERGTGELFF. The DNA for the CDR3 is TGTGCCAGCAGTTACTCGATCGGGGAGCGCGGCACCGGGGAGCTGTTTTTT.

This clonotype was counted a few times. V gene TRBV6-1 combines with J gene TRBJ1-2, with 7 bases aligning to TRBD1. CDR3 length equals 15 residues. The J segment lost 2 bases and the V segment lost 1 base, leaving 4 bases of the junction unmatched. Germline V lookup: CDR1 MNHNS, CDR2 SASEGT. The CDR3 DNA is TGTGCCAGCAGTGAAGGGACAGGAACCAACTATGGCTACACCTTC. This sequence encodes CASSEGTGTNYGYTF.

This chain joins TRBV5-4 and TRBJ2-3, with D tentatively TRBD1 (6 bases). This CDR3 is built from 16 residues. In germline, CDR1 is SGHNT, CDR2 YYREEE (reference sequence). V lost 3 bases and J 0 bases, leaving 14 bases between the germline ends. CDR3 loop: CASSSYRESSTDTQYF. The DNA of the CDR3 is TGTGCCAGCAGCTCCTACAGGGAATCTAGCACAGATACGCAGTATTTT.

This clonotype has more than one count but fewer than ten. The rearrangement uses TRBV27 and TRBJ2-1; D is uncertain. The V end lost 4 bases, the J end lost 0 bases, and 10 bases lay between the germline ends. The CDR3 length is 15 residues. Germline CDR1 reads MNHEY; CDR2 reads SMNVEV (reference sequence). CDR3 nucleotides: TGTGCCAGCAGTTATGACGTAAGCTCCTACAATGAGCAGTTCTTC. Its protein product is CASSYDVSSYNEQFF.

The chain carries TRBV2 and TRBJ2-5, with TRBD2 as a possible D gene (6 bases). This CDR3 comprises 15 residues. The ends were cut back, 6 bases at V and 2 bases at J, with 16 bases in the middle. Per germline, CDR1 SNHLY and CDR2 FYNNEI. CDR3 in amino acids: CASSVPGLRQETQYF. The CDR3 region has the DNA TGTGCCAGCAGCGTACCGGGACTCAGGCAAGAGACCCAGTACTTC.

This clonotype was seen more than once but under ten times. V and J are TRBV6-6 and TRBJ1-1; D perhaps matches TRBD1 (6 bases). Germline lookup yields CDR1 MNHNY and CDR2 SVGAGI (reference sequence). This CDR3 comprises 14 residues. The germline V and J ends were trimmed by 5 bases and 3 bases, with 13 bases remaining between them. In nucleotides, the CDR3 is TGTGCCAGCAGTCGTATACAGGGATACACTGAAGCTTTCTTT. This encodes CASSRIQGYTEAFF.

This clonotype turned up a few times. The V call is TRBV27, the J call TRBJ1-6; D uncertain. Trimming removed 3 bases at V and 10 bases at J, with 16 bases between. Germline V lookup: CDR1 MNHEY, CDR2 SMNVEV (reference sequence). This CDR3 spans 15 amino acids. The CDR3 nucleotides read TGTGCCAGCAGTTTTCTTGGGAGGGTGGACTCACCCCTCCACTTT. Translation gives CASSFLGRVDSPLHF.

This clonotype occurred a few times. The chain carries TRBV27 and TRBJ1-1, with 9 bases fitting TRBD1. Unmatched junction bases numbered 2, after V lost 0 bases and J lost 3 bases. CDR1 MNHEY and CDR2 SMNVEV come from the germline V gene (reference sequence). The CDR3 contains 15 residues. CDR3 nucleotide sequence: TGTGCCAGCAGTTTATCTTACAGGGGGCACACTGAAGCTTTCTTT. Translating gives CASSLSYRGHTEAFF.

This clonotype was observed a handful of times. The rearrangement uses TRBV25-1 and TRBJ2-7; tentatively, D is TRBD2 (5 bases). Deletions cut 4 bases from V and 8 bases from J, with 15 bases between. The germline V gene encodes CDR1 MGHDK and CDR2 SYGVNS. This CDR3 has 13 residues. CDR3 nucleotide sequence: TGTGCCAGCAGTGGCCGGGATACCAAGAAGCAGTACTTC. Translated: CASSGRDTKKQYF.

The chain couples TRBV5-4 to TRBJ1-1, with 12 bases fitting TRBD1. Trimming took 2 bases from V and 1 from J; bases not matched to a gene: 9. Germline values: CDR1 SGHNT, CDR2 YYREEE (reference sequence). This CDR3 is built from 18 residues. The CDR3 nucleotides are TGTGCCAGCAGCTTCCCGGGACAGGGGGCAATCTGGAACACTGAAGCTTTCTTT. Its protein product is CASSFPGQGAIWNTEAFF.

This clonotype was seen a few times. This could be a read error, since a much larger clone is one nucleotide away. V gene TRBV6-6 combines with J gene TRBJ2-1, with TRBD1 matching over 7 bases. This CDR3 region has 15 residues. Trimming removed 5 bases from V and 7 bases from J; junction bases left unmatched: 11. Per the germline V gene, CDR1 is MNHNY and CDR2 is SVGAGI (reference sequence). DNA for the CDR3: TGTGCCAGCAGTCTCCTGACAGGGACATCAAATGAGCAGTTCTTC. Protein product: CASSLLTGTSNEQFF.

This clonotype was counted between two and nine times. The J gene is TRBJ1-4, the V gene TRBV5-6; 9 nucleotides agree with TRBD1. The CDR3 totals 15 residues. Germline CDR1 reads SGHDT; CDR2 reads YYEEEE. V was clipped by 2 bases and J by 7 bases; unmatched bases: 6. The CDR3 loop reads CASSFGTGSGEKLFF. For the CDR3, the DNA is TGTGCCAGCAGCTTCGGGACAGGGAGCGGTGAAAAACTGTTTTTT.

In this sample, this clonotype turned up many times. The V call is TRBV7-6, the J call TRBJ1-1; D is unclear. The CDR3 extends over 12 amino acids. The germline gives CDR1 SGHVS, CDR2 FNYEAQ. Trimming removed 5 bases from V and 0 bases from J, with 4 bases in between. CDR3 in DNA: TGTGCCAGCAGCACAATGAACACTGAAGCTTTCTTT. It translates to CASSTMNTEAFF.

The chain has TRBV6-5 and TRBJ2-5, with 7 nucleotides matching TRBD2. Germline V gives CDR1 MNHEY, CDR2 SVGAGI. The length of the CDR3 is 16 residues. J lost 2 bases, V lost 4 bases, and 10 bases had no gene match. In DNA, the CDR3 is TGTGCCAGCAGTTTACTGAGGTGGGGAGGGCAAGAGACCCAGTACTTC. This encodes CASSLLRWGGQETQYF.

This clonotype was counted between two and nine times. The gene calls are TRBV6-2 or TRBV6-3 and TRBJ2-3, with 8 bases fitting TRBD2. Germline CDR1 is MNHEY and CDR2 is SVGEGT. This CDR3 is 15 amino acids long. Trimming cost V 6 bases and J 2 bases; bases outside gene matches: 7. In DNA, the CDR3 is TGTGCCAGCAGCTCCGCCGGGAGGGACACAGATACGCAGTATTTT. Translating gives CASSSAGRDTDTQYF.

The table lists this clonotype with a few counts. The chain recombines TRBV6-5 with TRBJ2-4; 8 nucleotides match TRBD2. V lost 7 bases to trimming and J lost 1 base; unmatched junction nucleotides: 9. The length of the CDR3 is 16 residues. Germline assignment: CDR1 MNHEY and CDR2 SVGAGI. For the CDR3, the DNA is TGTGCCAGCACTTCGGGGGGGCTTTCGGCCAAAAACATTCAGTACTTC. This sequence encodes CASTSGGLSAKNIQYF.

This clonotype was picked up a small number of times. The chain carries TRBV9 and TRBJ1-2, with unresolved D. The CDR3 is made up of 12 amino acids. Deletions cut 3 bases from V and 4 bases from J, with 7 bases between. Germline CDR1 SGDLS, CDR2 YYNGEE. CDR3 bases: TGTGCCAGCAGCGACGGCTCCTATGGCTACACCTTC. This sequence encodes CASSDGSYGYTF.

Ten or more counts support this clonotype. The CDR3 here is CASSYSGQGNYEQYV. The CDR3 DNA is TGTGCCAGCAGTTACTCGGGACAGGGAAATTACGAGCAGTACGTC. V gene TRBV6-2 or TRBV6-3 combines with J gene TRBJ2-7; 9 bases are shared with TRBD1. This CDR3 has 15 amino acids. Germline CDR1 is MNHEY and CDR2 is SVGEGT. Trimming cost V 0 bases and J 4 bases; bases outside gene matches: 4.

In DNA form, the CDR3 reads TGCAGCGTTGAAGAGGGGCGGGGGGCGGATACGCAGTATTTT. Protein sequence: CSVEEGRGADTQYF. The V call is TRBV29-1, the J call TRBJ2-3, with TRBD2 identical over 8 bases. The CDR3 totals 14 residues. Germline V gives CDR1 SQVTM, CDR2 ANQGSEA. With V trimmed by 0 bases and J by 6 bases, 5 bases remained unmatched.

The chain links TRBV27 to TRBJ2-5, with D possibly matching TRBD1 (6 bases). This CDR3 is built from 14 residues. Germline V gene lookup returns CDR1 MNHEY and CDR2 SMNVEV (reference sequence). Trimming pared 5 bases from V and 5 bases from J, leaving 15 bases between. CDR3 nucleotide sequence: TGTGCCAGCAGTCCGACAGGCCCGAAGGAGACCCAGTACTTC. Translating it yields CASSPTGPKETQYF.

This clonotype was counted many times. The chain links TRBV12-3 or TRBV12-4 to TRBJ2-1; TRBD2 agrees at 7 bases. Losses at the gene ends were 4 bases for V and 2 bases for J; bases not matched to a gene: 2. There are 14 residues in the CDR3. CDR3 coding DNA: TGTGCCAGCAGTTATGGGACTACCTACAATGAGCAGTTCTTC. Protein sequence: CASSYGTTYNEQFF.

J is TRBJ2-1 and V is TRBV4-1; the D is unclear. This CDR3 spans 14 amino acids. V lost 5 bases, J lost 0 bases, and 8 bases lay in between. The germline CDR1 and CDR2 sequences are MGHRA and YSYEKL. Here the CDR3 reads CASSNRASYNEQFF. The DNA of the CDR3 is TGCGCCAGCAGCAATCGAGCCTCCTACAATGAGCAGTTCTTC.